The rows below give T cell receptor beta chains drawn from one sample of a study of a mutant IDH1 vaccine in newly diagnosed glioma. The antigens for these receptors are not known. Measured with immunoSEQ multiplex PCR; TCRdb has only the in-frame clones, and not every one. The sample lists some 42,000 clones; about 83% were seen once. Sequencing used PBMCs, obtained from a glioma patient whose treatment included an IDH1 peptide vaccine. The source of these receptors is a woman between 50 and 59 years old with glioma. Each CDR3 is given with its conserved first and last residue. D genes are given only for firm matches. The size field is filled for only some rows; it gives once, few, many or a size class.

V	D	J	size	CDR3	DNA
TRBV29-1	.	TRBJ2-7	.	CSVHRGGYEQYF	TGCAGCGTTCACAGGGGAGGCTACGAGCAGTACTTC
TRBV27	.	TRBJ1-5	.	CASSLMGAKNQPQHF	TGTGCCAGCAGTTTGATGGGAGCGAAGAATCAGCCCCAGCATTTT
TRBV5-4	TRBD2	TRBJ2-5	few	CASRIAGGRETQYF	TGTGCCAGCAGGATAGCGGGGGGCCGAGAGACCCAGTACTTC
TRBV18	TRBD1	TRBJ1-1	.	CASAPNRGNTEAFF	TGTGCCTCAGCCCCAAACAGGGGGAACACTGAAGCTTTCTTT
TRBV25-1	TRBD1	TRBJ1-1	.	CASSESVGQGAGTEAFF	TGTGCCAGCAGTGAATCTGTCGGACAGGGTGCGGGTACTGAAGCTTTCTTT
TRBV5-1	TRBD1	TRBJ1-4	.	CASSWISGGGEKLFF	TGCGCCAGCAGCTGGATCTCAGGGGGTGGGGAAAAACTGTTTTTT
TRBV19	.	TRBJ2-7	.	CASSTTTKGEQYF	TGTGCCAGTAGTACGACTACGAAAGGCGAGCAGTACTTC
TRBV27	.	TRBJ1-6	.	CASSLYGSYNSPLHF	TGTGCCAGCAGTTTGTATGGCTCCTATAATTCACCCCTCCACTTT
TRBV6-1	TRBD1	TRBJ1-5	.	CASSEAGTGNQPQHF	TGTGCCAGCAGTGAAGCCGGGACAGGAAATCAGCCCCAGCATTTT
TRBV5-1	.	TRBJ1-2	.	CASSGGTGANFGYGYTF	TGCGCCAGCAGCGGCGGGACGGGGGCAAACTTCGGCTATGGCTACACCTTC
TRBV7-2	TRBD1	TRBJ2-3	.	CASTLLLPGQGGPTQYF	TGTGCCAGCACCTTACTCCTTCCGGGACAGGGAGGGCCTACGCAGTATTTT
TRBV27	.	TRBJ2-7	.	CASSLSAGIYHEQYF	TGTGCCAGCAGTTTATCGGCCGGGATCTACCACGAGCAGTACTTC
TRBV28	.	TRBJ1-1	.	CASSFGTIEAFF	TGTGCCAGCAGTTTCGGGACAATAGAAGCTTTCTTT
TRBV4-1	.	TRBJ2-6	.	CASSPGYYSGANVLTF	TGCGCCAGCAGCCCAGGGTATTACTCTGGGGCCAACGTCCTGACTTTC
TRBV27	.	TRBJ2-7	.	CASSTGFEQYF	TGTGCCAGCAGTACCGGGTTTGAGCAGTACTTC
TRBV5-1	TRBD1	TRBJ1-1	once	CASSGDRAEAFF	TGCGCCAGCAGCGGAGACAGGGCTGAAGCTTTCTTT
TRBV13	TRBD1	TRBJ1-1	once	CASSHLAGDRGKTMNTEAFF	TGTGCCAGCAGTCACCTGGCGGGGGACAGGGGGAAAACTATGAACACTGAAGCTTTCTTT
TRBV7-2	.	TRBJ2-5	.	CASSPGAETQYF	TGTGCCAGCAGCCCCGGGGCGGAGACCCAGTACTTC
TRBV6-4	.	TRBJ1-2	once	CASRNGTVETF	TGTGCCAGCAGAAACGGGACGGTGGAAACCTTC
TRBV29-1	TRBD1	TRBJ2-3	few	CSADRGHTDTQYF	TGCAGCGCGGACAGGGGGCACACAGATACGCAGTATTTT
TRBV10-3	.	TRBJ1-5	.	CAISESQTQGQPQHF	TGTGCCATCAGTGAGTCACAGACCCAAGGTCAGCCCCAGCATTTT
TRBV6-1	TRBD1	TRBJ1-1	once	CASIRQGGGSEAFF	TGTGCCAGCATAAGACAGGGAGGTGGCTCTGAAGCTTTCTTT
TRBV29-1	.	TRBJ1-3	.	CSVSSGQGGSGNTIYF	TGCAGCGTTTCTAGCGGGCAAGGCGGCTCTGGAAACACCATATATTTT
TRBV30	.	TRBJ2-2	.	CAWSVPGELFF	TGTGCCTGGAGTGTCCCCGGGGAGCTGTTTTTT
TRBV6-6	.	TRBJ1-2	.	CASSYFPDGYTF	TGTGCCAGCAGTTACTTTCCGGATGGCTACACCTTC
TRBV5-4	.	TRBJ2-1	.	CASRGGAEQFF	TGTGCCAGCAGGGGGGGGGCGGAGCAGTTCTTC
TRBV7-9	TRBD1	TRBJ2-3	.	CASSYQPGQGALDTQYF	TGTGCCAGCAGCTACCAACCGGGACAGGGGGCATTAGATACGCAGTATTTT
TRBV14	.	TRBJ2-7	.	CASSQQGPGGEQYF	TGTGCCAGCAGCCAACAGGGGCCCGGCGGGGAGCAGTACTTC
TRBV4-1	TRBD1	TRBJ1-3	.	CASSASGQSSGNTIYF	TGCGCCAGCAGCGCGTCGGGACAGAGCTCTGGAAACACCATATATTTT
TRBV20-1	.	TRBJ1-2	few	CSANPEYGYTF	TGCAGTGCTAACCCGGAGTATGGCTACACCTTC
TRBV18	.	TRBJ1-4	.	CASSPGVDRLEQLFF	TGTGCCAGCTCACCAGGGGTGGATCGTCTAGAGCAACTGTTTTTT
TRBV6-5	.	TRBJ2-2	.	CASRRGPNTGELFF	TGTGCCAGCCGGAGGGGCCCGAACACCGGGGAGCTGTTTTTT
TRBV7-8	.	TRBJ1-1	few	CASSLGPGPMNTEAFF	TGTGCCAGCAGCTTAGGCCCGGGCCCGATGAACACTGAAGCTTTCTTT
TRBV6-5	.	TRBJ2-7	.	CASSYDSVSYEQYF	TGTGCCAGCAGTTACGACAGCGTATCCTACGAGCAGTACTTC
TRBV5-6	TRBD1	TRBJ2-3	.	CASSILGQGGSDTQYF	TGTGCCAGCAGCATTCTCGGACAGGGGGGTTCAGATACGCAGTATTTT
TRBV6-5	.	TRBJ1-2	.	CASSPRILVGGYTF	TGTGCCAGCAGTCCCCGGATTTTAGTGGGTGGCTACACCTTC
TRBV6-5	.	TRBJ1-2	.	CASSYSIQGNGYTF	TGTGCCAGCAGTTACTCGATCCAGGGAAACGGCTACACCTTC
TRBV30	.	TRBJ2-3	few	CAWSGGLTPTDTQYF	TGTGCCTGGAGTGGAGGACTTACACCCACAGATACGCAGTATTTT
TRBV14	.	TRBJ1-5	once	CASSQGGQPQHF	TGTGCCAGCAGCCAAGGGGGGCAGCCCCAGCATTTT
TRBV7-9	.	TRBJ2-1	few	CASSLAFGNEQFF	TGTGCCAGCAGCTTAGCTTTCGGGAACGAGCAGTTCTTC
TRBV10-3	TRBD1	TRBJ1-5	.	CAISDRGRFGNQPQHF	TGTGCCATCAGTGACAGGGGGCGGTTTGGCAATCAGCCCCAGCATTTT
TRBV7-8	.	TRBJ1-3	.	CASSLTLGGNTIYF	TGTGCCAGCAGCTTGACATTAGGGGGAAACACCATATATTTT
TRBV4-3	TRBD1	TRBJ2-5	.	CASSQGQGIQETQYF	TGCGCCAGCAGCCAAGGACAGGGTATCCAAGAGACCCAGTACTTC
TRBV2	.	TRBJ1-1	.	CARSVSTEAFF	TGTGCCAGATCAGTGAGCACTGAAGCTTTCTTT
TRBV10-3	TRBD1	TRBJ1-4	once	CATRIPGTGNEKLFF	TGTGCCACCAGAATTCCCGGGACAGGAAATGAAAAACTGTTTTTT
TRBV27	.	TRBJ2-3	.	CASSSRVGTDTQYF	TGTGCCAGCAGTTCTCGTGTTGGCACAGATACGCAGTATTTT
TRBV28	.	TRBJ2-2	.	CASSAPGEGSTGELFF	TGTGCCAGCAGTGCCCCAGGGGAGGGAAGCACCGGGGAGCTGTTTTTT
TRBV6-5	.	TRBJ2-5	.	CASKREETQYF	TGTGCCAGCAAGAGAGAAGAGACCCAGTACTTC
TRBV5-1	.	TRBJ2-5	once	CASTPGQLQETQYF	TGCGCCAGCACCCCAGGACAGCTTCAAGAGACCCAGTACTTC
TRBV25-1	.	TRBJ1-1	.	CASSAQGTNTEAFF	TGTGCCAGCAGTGCACAGGGAACGAACACTGAAGCTTTCTTT
TRBV2	TRBD1	TRBJ1-4	few	CASSWTGGTGEKLFF	TGTGCCAGCAGTTGGACAGGGGGTACTGGTGAAAAACTGTTTTTT
TRBV4-2	.	TRBJ2-2	.	CASSPGGARDTGELFF	TGTGCCAGCAGCCCGGGCGGGGCCCGGGACACCGGGGAGCTGTTTTTT
TRBV5-1	.	TRBJ2-3	.	CASSLAWGAGADTQYF	TGCGCCAGCAGCTTGGCGTGGGGGGCAGGGGCAGATACGCAGTATTTT
TRBV30	.	TRBJ1-5	few	CAWADRIQPQHF	TGTGCCTGGGCCGACAGGATTCAGCCCCAGCATTTT
TRBV2	.	TRBJ1-1	few	CASKSKGVSEAFF	TGTGCCAGCAAAAGTAAGGGTGTCTCTGAAGCTTTCTTT
TRBV2	TRBD2	TRBJ2-3	.	CASSTSGGNTQYF	TGTGCCAGCAGTACTAGCGGGGGGAATACGCAGTATTTT
TRBV18	TRBD1	TRBJ1-2	.	CASSRDRGHYGYTF	TGTGCCAGCTCTCGGGACAGGGGGCACTATGGCTACACCTTC
TRBV19	.	TRBJ1-6	few	CASSIGNSPLHF	TGTGCCAGTAGTATAGGGAATTCACCCCTCCACTTT
TRBV20-1	.	TRBJ2-3	once	CSVGTDTQYF	TGCAGTGTGGGTACAGATACGCAGTATTTT
TRBV6-5	.	TRBJ1-6	once	CASSYSPGTLNSPLHF	TGTGCCAGCAGTTACTCTCCCGGGACTCTAAATTCACCCCTCCACTTT